This T cell receptor (beta chain) was captured in a study of T cells in Graves' hyperthyroidism and ophthalmopathy. Amplified TCR beta CDR3 regions came from RNA transcripts. Initially, a first-round RT-PCR of the TCR CDR3 employed the HTBI primer set. TCRdb processed the multiplex PCR reads anew with MiXCR; each CDR3 protein has one entry. The profile shows 500,000 to 550,000 distinct CDR3 sequences, less than 25% of them singletons. This clonotype occurred many times. The CDR3 has 14 amino acids. Trimming took 5 bases from V and 4 from J, leaving 14 bases between them. Germline CDR1 SGHVS, CDR2 FQNEAQ. Graves' hyperthyroidism is called stable when ophthalmopathy does not progress within 18 months. Diagnosis of hyperthyroidism was new in patients aged 18 to 65, and its duration was under 2 months. Exclusion of patients followed from uncontrolled infection, other autoimmune disease, pregnancy or lactation. Every diagnosis used clinical symptoms, serum thyroxine and TRAb, thyroid ultrasound and orbital computed tomography.

Sequencing input: blood. This chain joins TRBV7-8 and TRBJ1-1; unclear D gene. The sequence was obtained from a man aged 18 to 30 with Graves' hyperthyroidism. As DNA, the CDR3 is TGTGCCAGCAGCCCGCGGGCGGGATTCACTGAAGCTTTCTTT. It codes for CASSPRAGFTEAFF.